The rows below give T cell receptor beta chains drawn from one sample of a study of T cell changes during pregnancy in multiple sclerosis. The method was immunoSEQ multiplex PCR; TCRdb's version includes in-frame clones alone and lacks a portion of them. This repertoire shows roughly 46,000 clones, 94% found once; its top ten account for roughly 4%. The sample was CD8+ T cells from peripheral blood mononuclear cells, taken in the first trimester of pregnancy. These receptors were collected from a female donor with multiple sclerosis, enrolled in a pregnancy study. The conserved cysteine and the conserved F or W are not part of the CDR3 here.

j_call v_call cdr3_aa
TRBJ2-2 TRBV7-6 ASSLGVFAGPNTGELF
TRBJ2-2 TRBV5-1 ASSLWTEAGELF
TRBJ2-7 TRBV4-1 ASSLTSGGFYEQY
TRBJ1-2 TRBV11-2 ASSPNPDRVGANYGYT
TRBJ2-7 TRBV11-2 ASSLDAGVSYEQY
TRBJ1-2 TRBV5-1 ASSLGGVDYGYT
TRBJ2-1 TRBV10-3 AIRGTSGSNEQF
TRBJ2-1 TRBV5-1 ASSLWQGLTLNEQF
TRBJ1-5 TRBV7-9 ASSIGQAYQPQH
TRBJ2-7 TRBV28 ASGRGYEQY